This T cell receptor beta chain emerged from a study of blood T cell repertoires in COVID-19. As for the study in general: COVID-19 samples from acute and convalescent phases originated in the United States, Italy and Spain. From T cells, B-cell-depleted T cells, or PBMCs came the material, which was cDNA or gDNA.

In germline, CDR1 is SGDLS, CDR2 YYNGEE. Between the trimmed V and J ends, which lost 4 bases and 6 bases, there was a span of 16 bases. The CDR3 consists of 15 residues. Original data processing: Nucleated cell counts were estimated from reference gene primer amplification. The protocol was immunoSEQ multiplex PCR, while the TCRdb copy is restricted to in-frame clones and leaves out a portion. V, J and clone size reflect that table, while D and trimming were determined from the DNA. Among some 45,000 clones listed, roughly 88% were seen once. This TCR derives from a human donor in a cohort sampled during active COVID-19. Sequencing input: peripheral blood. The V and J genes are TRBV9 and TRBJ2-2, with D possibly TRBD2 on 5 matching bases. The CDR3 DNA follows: TGTGCCAGCAGCTCAGAGGGCCGGACCTCCGGGGAGCTGTTTTTT. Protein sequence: CASSSEGRTSGELFF.